This T cell receptor (beta chain) emerged from a study of long-term antiretroviral therapy in people with HIV (dated by TCRdb to 2021 to 2024). Concerning the study at large: The earliest samples were collected about a decade before the 2015 WHO recommendation for immediate ART, when ART was typically delayed until CD4 counts fell. A retrospective serial study tested whether ART initiation and durable HIV suppression were associated with changes in peripheral blood TRB repertoire composition and diversity. The cohort contributed 150 to 200 cryopreserved PBMC samples from 25 to 35 adults with confirmed HIV infection, collected serially over a mean of 6 years (range 1-12). Among the 30 to 35 participants with HIV, roughly eleven were female. No cross-contamination during QIAcube processing was shown when test extractions of a monoclonal T-cell line were performed alongside about 30 polyclonal samples.

Inclusion was restricted to participants for whom at least one PBMC sample before ART initiation and at least two post-ART samples were available. Treatment was received in the United States of America by all participants with HIV. Before DNA extraction, cryopreserved samples of about 0.95-10 million PBMC were thawed and then washed. At the time of the earliest PBMC sample, participants with HIV were aged between roughly 20 and 60 years. PBMC samples were contributed by each participant from 1-4 timepoints before ART initiation and 2-8 timepoints after ART initiation, with a median of 7 samples. Serial HIV viral load, CD4+ T-cell count, ART history and demographic data were obtained for every participant. Using a Qiagen kit on a QIAcube, genomic DNA was extracted from unsorted PBMC, with samples processed in batches of 12. To note about this clone: This clone's antigen is unknown. No much larger clone is present one base from it, and per-base qualities are unavailable.

What the authors observed across the whole study: ART initiation was associated with a significant increase in TRB diversity, but diversity stayed significantly below transplant donor controls even after long-term ART. HIV repertoires had narrower CDR3 length ranges than controls, and the network structure suggested an antigen-experienced repertoire that shifted only slightly toward naive after ART. Because cell numbers in pre-ART samples were limited, unsorted PBMC were profiled instead of sorted CD4+ and CD8+ T cells. Inferences about post-ART repertoire changes are limited because no data were available on ART adherence, viral resistance or therapy changes. Owing to limited PBMC availability, only the TCR beta chain was sequenced, without alpha chain pairing. The samples were dated from about 2003 to 2018, and the ART regimens that were used may be less effective than current ART regimens. Expanded TRB clones identified before ART initiation dominated the repertoire across all time points, though the dominance fluctuated and decreased in many PLHIV after ART.

The immunoSEQ hsTCRB v3.0 assay was used at survey level resolution to sequence the TRB variable region. The target sequencing depth for TRB was about 35,000-50,000 T-cell genomes per sample. TRB libraries were pooled and sequenced on an Illumina MiSeq using a v3 150-cycle kit. Regarding the original processing steps: Repertoire analysis was run in R within a reproducible Nextflow workflow that covered QC, data transformation and analysis. LymphoSeq2, an R package for exploring AIRR-Seq data, was used to implement custom analyses. A few samples yielding fewer than 5000 total TRB sequences were excluded, leaving approximately 200 analyzed HIV repertoires. Of the approximately 190 retained HIV repertoires, 59 were collected before and 129 after ART initiation. Repertoires were downsampled to 5000 TRB nucleotide sequences, and summary statistics were averaged over 100 downsampling iterations. The analysis kept only TRB sequences whose CDR3 regions were at least seven amino acids long. Diversity was measured with a Shannon entropy-derived clonality score and the Gini coefficient. Repertoire networks linked the top 5000 CDR3 amino acid sequences whenever two sequences differed by an edit distance of one. For TRB CDR3 amino acid sequences, GLIPH2 was used to predict antigen specificity groups and MHC restriction. CDR3 amino acid sequences were matched against VDJdb and McPAS-TCR to flag known CMV, EBV, HIV or tissue antigen associations. Pre-ART, post-ART and control groups were compared with Wilcoxon signed-rank tests and Holm-Bonferroni correction. The clones in this table, taken by TCRdb from immuneACCESS, are in-frame only. Not every clone is retained; where verified, under half of the shortfall comes from an unresolved V gene, and the cause of the rest is unknown. The D gene and trimming were derived from the DNA, and the V and J assignments and clone size from that table. A total of about 38,000 clones appear in this sample, 75% to 90% of them only once. The top ten hold around 5% of the sample.

This sequence was found in a young man with HIV. Here the sequenced sample was unsorted PBMCs, taken 1.5 years after starting antiretroviral therapy.

CDR3 sequence: CASRADRGTVETQYF. The nucleotide sequence is given as TGTGCCAGCAGGGCAGATAGGGGCACTGTGGAGACCCAGTACTTC. This receptor chain uses TRBV2 and TRBJ2-5, with TRBD1 tentatively as D gene (5 bases match). Counted from cysteine to phenylalanine, this CDR3 has 15 amino acids. Left in the record is the CDR3 DNA by itself, 45 bases read in frame from the first base. The germline V gene supplies CDR1 SNHLY and CDR2 FYNNEI. Trimming removed 6 bases from V and 5 bases from J, leaving 19 bases between the germline ends.